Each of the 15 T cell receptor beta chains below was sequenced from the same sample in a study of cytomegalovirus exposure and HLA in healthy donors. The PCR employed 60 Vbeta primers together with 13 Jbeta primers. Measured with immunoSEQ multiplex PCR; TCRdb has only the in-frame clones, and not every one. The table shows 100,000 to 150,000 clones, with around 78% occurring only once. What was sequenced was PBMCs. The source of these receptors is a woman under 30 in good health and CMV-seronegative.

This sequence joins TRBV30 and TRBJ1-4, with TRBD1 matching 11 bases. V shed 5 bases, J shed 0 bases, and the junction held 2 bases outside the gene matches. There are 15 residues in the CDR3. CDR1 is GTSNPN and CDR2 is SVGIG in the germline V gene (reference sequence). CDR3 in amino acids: CAWGTGGTTNEKLFF. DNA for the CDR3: TGTGCCTGGGGGACAGGGGGAACAACTAATGAAAAACTGTTTTTT.

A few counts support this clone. The chain's CDR3 is CASSLGGSRTHYEQYF. CDR3 nucleotide sequence: TGTGCCAGCAGCTTAGGGGGATCAAGGACACACTACGAGCAGTACTTC. The chain couples TRBV7-9 to TRBJ2-7, with D tentatively TRBD1 (5 bases). This CDR3 contains 16 residues. V lost 1 base to trimming and J lost 3 bases, with 16 bases between them. The germline CDR1 and CDR2 sequences are SEHNR and FQNEAQ (reference sequence).

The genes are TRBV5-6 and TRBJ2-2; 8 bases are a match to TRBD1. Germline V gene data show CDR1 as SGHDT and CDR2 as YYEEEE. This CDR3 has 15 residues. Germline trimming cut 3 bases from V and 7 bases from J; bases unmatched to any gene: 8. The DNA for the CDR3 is TGTGCCAGCAGCTCGGACAGGGAAGTTAGCGGGGAGCTGTTTTTT. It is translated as CASSSDREVSGELFF.

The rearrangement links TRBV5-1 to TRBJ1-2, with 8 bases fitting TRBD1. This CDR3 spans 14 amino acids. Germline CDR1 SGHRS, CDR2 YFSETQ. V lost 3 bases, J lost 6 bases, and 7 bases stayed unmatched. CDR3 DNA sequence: TGCGCCAGCAGCTCGGACAGGGCGGATCATGGCTACACCTTC. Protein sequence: CASSSDRADHGYTF.

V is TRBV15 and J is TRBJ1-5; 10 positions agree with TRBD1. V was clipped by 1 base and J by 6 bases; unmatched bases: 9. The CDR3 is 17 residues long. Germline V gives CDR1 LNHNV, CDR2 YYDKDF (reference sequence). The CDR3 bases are TGTGCCACCAGCAGAGGGTCAGGGACAGGGGATCTTCAGCCCCAGCATTTT. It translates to CATSRGSGTGDLQPQHF.

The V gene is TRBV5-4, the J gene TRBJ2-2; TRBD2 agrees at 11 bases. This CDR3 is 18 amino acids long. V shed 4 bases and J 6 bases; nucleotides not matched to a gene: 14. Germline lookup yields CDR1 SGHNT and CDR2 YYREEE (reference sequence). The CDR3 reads CASSGFSGRAYKAGELFF. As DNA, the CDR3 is TGTGCCAGCAGCGGATTTAGCGGGAGGGCCTATAAGGCCGGGGAGCTGTTTTTT.

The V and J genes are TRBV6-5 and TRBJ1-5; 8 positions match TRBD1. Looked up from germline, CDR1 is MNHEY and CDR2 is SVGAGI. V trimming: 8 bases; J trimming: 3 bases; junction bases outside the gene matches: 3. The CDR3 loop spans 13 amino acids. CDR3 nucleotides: TGTGCCAGCCAGGGGGCCTACAATCAGCCCCAGCATTTT. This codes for CASQGAYNQPQHF.

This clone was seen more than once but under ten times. The CDR3 is CASSSTGGSTDTQYF. The CDR3 bases are TGTGCCAGCAGCTCCACAGGGGGCTCAACAGATACGCAGTATTTT. The rearrangement joins TRBV5-6 to TRBJ2-3, with 9 bases identical to TRBD1. The CDR3 has 15 amino acids. Germline CDR1 SGHDT, CDR2 YYEEEE. Losses at the gene ends were 3 bases for V and 3 bases for J; bases not matched to a gene: 5.

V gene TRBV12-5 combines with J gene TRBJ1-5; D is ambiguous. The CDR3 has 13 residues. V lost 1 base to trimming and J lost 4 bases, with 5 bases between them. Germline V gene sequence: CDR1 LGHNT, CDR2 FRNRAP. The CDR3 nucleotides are TGTGCTAGTGGTTTGGAGCTTAATCAGCCCCAGCATTTT. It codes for CASGLELNQPQHF.

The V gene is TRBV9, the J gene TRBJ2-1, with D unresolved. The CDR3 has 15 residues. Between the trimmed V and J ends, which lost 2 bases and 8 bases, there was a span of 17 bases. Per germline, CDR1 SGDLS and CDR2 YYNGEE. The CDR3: CASSVSSPPSDEQFF. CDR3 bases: TGTGCCAGCAGCGTGTCAAGCCCACCCTCCGATGAGCAGTTCTTC.

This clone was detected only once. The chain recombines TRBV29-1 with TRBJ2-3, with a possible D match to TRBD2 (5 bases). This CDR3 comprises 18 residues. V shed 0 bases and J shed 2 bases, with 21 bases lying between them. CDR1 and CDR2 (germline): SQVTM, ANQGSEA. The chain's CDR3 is CSVEDPLGVKRVTDTQYF. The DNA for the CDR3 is TGCAGCGTTGAAGACCCCCTTGGGGTGAAGAGGGTCACAGATACGCAGTATTTT.

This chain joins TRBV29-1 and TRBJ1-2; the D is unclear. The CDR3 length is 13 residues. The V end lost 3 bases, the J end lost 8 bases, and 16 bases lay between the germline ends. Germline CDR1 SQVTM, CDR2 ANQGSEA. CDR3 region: CSVDPQAQSGYTF. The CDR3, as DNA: TGCAGCGTTGATCCGCAGGCCCAGAGCGGCTACACCTTC.

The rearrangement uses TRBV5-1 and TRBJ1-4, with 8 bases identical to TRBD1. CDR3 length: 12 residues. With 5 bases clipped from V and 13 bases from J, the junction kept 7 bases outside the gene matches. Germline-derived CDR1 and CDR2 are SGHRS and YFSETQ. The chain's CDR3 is CASRGTGKILFF. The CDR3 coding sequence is TGCGCCAGCAGAGGGACAGGAAAGATACTGTTTTTT.

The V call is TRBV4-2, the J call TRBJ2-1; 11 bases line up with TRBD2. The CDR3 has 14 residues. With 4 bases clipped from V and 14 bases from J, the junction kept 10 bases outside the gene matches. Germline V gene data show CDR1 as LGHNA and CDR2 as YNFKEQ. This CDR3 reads CASSLTSGGKGEFF. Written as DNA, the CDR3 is TGTGCCAGCAGCCTCACTAGCGGGGGAAAAGGGGAGTTCTTC.

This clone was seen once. The CDR3 is CASSVNNEQFF. CDR3 in DNA: TGTGCCAGCAGTGTCAACAATGAGCAGTTCTTC. The genes are TRBV25-1 and TRBJ2-1; D is uncertain. The germline CDR1 and CDR2 sequences are MGHDK and SYGVNS. V lost 4 bases, J lost 5 bases, and 3 bases lay in between. The CDR3 runs to 11 residues.